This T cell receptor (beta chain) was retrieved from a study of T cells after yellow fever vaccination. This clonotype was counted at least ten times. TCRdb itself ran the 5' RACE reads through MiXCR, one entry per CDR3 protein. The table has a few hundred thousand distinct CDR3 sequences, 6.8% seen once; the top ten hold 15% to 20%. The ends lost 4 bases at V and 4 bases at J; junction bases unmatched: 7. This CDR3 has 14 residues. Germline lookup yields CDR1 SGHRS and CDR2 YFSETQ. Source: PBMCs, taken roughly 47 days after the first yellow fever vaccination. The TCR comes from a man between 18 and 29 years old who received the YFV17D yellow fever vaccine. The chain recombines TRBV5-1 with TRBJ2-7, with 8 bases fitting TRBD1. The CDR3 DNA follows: TGCGCCAGCAGCACGGACAGGGACCGGTACGAGCAGTACTTC. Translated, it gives CASSTDRDRYEQYF.